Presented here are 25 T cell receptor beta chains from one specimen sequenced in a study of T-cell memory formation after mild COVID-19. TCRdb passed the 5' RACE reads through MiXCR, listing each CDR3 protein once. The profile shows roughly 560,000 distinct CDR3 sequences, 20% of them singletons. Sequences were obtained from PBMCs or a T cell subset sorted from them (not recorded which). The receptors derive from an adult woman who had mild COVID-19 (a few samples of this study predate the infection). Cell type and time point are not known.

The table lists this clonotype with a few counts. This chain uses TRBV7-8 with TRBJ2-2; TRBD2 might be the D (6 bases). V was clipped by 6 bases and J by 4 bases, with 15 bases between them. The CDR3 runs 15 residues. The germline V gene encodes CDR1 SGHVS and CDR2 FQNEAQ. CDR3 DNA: TGTGCCAGCAGAAGAGGGCAGGGACTCACCGGGGAGCTGTTTTTT. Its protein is CASRRGQGLTGELFF.

CDR3 DNA sequence: TGTGCCAGCAGTGCTAGCTCCTATAATTCACCCCTCCACTTT. Its protein is CASSASSYNSPLHF. The gene calls are TRBV25-1 and TRBJ1-6, with D uncertain. This CDR3 is 14 amino acids long. Germline V lookup: CDR1 MGHDK, CDR2 SYGVNS. Deletions cut 4 bases from V and 0 bases from J, with 4 bases between. The full variable domain, with the rest looked up from reference TRBV25-1 and TRBJ1-6, is EADIYQTPRYLVIGTGKKITLECSQTMGHDKMYWYQQDPGMELHLIHYSYGVNSTEKGDLSSESTVSRIRTEHFPLTLESARPSHTSQYLCASSASSYNSPLHFGNGTRLTVT.

In DNA form, the CDR3 reads TGTGCCAGCAGCGCGGGCCTTCAAAGGAACGAGCAGTACTTC. Amino acid sequence: CASSAGLQRNEQYF. This chain joins TRBV9 and TRBJ2-7; D not certain. The germline V gene encodes CDR1 SGDLS and CDR2 YYNGEE. The CDR3 spans 14 residues. V gave up 3 bases and J gave up 5 bases, with 15 bases separating them.

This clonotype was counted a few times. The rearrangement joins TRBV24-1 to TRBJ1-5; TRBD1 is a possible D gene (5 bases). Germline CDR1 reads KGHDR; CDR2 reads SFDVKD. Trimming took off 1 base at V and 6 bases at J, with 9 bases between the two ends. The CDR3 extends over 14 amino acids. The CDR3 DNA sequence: TGTGCCACCAGTGATTTAGGACAAAGTCAGCCCCAGCATTTT. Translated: CATSDLGQSQPQHF.

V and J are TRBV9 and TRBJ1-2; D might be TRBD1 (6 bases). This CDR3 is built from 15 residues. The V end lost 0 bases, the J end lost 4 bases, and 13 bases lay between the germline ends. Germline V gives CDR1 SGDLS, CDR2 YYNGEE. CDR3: CASSVEGETIYGYTF. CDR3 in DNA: TGTGCCAGCAGCGTAGAGGGGGAGACAATCTATGGCTACACCTTC.

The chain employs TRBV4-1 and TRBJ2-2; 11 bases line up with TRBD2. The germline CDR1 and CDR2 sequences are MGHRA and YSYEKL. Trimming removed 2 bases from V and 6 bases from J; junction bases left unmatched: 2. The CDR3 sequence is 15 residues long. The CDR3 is CASSQLAGGSGELFF. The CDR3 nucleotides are TGCGCCAGCAGCCAACTAGCGGGGGGTTCCGGGGAGCTGTTTTTT.

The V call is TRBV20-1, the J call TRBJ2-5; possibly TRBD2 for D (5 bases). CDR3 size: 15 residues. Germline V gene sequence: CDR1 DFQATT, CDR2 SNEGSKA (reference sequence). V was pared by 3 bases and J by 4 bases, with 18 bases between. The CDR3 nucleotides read TGCAGTGCTAGTAGGTCGGGGTCAAGGGCAGAGACCCAGTACTTC. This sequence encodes CSASRSGSRAETQYF.

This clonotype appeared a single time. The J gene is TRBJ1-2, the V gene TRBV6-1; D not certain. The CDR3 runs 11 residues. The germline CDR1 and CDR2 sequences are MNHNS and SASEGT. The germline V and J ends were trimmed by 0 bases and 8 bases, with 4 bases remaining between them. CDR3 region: CASSEATGYTF. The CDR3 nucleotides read TGTGCCAGCAGTGAAGCCACAGGCTACACCTTC.

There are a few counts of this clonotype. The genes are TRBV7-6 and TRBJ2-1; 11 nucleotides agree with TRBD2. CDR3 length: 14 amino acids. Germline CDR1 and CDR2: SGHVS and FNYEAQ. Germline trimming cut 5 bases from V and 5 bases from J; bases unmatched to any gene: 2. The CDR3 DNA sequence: TGTGCCAGCAGCAGGGGACTAGCGGACAATGAGCAGTTCTTC. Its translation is CASSRGLADNEQFF. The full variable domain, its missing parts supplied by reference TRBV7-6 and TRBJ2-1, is GAGVSQSPRYKVTKRGQDVALRCDPISGHVSLYWYRQALGQGPEFLTYFNYEAQQDKSGLPNDRFSAERPEGSISTLTIQRTEQRDSAMYRCASSRGLADNEQFFGPGTRLTVL.

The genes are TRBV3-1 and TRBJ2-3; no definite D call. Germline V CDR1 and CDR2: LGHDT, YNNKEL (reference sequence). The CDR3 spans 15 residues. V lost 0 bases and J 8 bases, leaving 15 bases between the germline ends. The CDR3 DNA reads TGTGCCAGCAGCCAAGATTTAGGCGGTGATGGTACGCAGTATTTT. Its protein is CASSQDLGGDGTQYF.

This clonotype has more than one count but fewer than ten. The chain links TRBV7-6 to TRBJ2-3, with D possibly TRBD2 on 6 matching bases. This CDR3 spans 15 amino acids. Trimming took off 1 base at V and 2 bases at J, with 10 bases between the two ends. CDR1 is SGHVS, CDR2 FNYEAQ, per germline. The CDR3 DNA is TGTGCCAGCAGCTTAGGGGGACTGTTCACAGATACGCAGTATTTT. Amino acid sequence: CASSLGGLFTDTQYF.

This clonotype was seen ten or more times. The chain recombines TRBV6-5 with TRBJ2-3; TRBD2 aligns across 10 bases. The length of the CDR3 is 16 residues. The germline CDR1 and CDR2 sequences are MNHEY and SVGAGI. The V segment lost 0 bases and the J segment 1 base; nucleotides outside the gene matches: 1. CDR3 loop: CASSYSLAGGTDTQYF. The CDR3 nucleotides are TGTGCCAGCAGTTACTCCCTAGCGGGGGGCACAGATACGCAGTATTTT.

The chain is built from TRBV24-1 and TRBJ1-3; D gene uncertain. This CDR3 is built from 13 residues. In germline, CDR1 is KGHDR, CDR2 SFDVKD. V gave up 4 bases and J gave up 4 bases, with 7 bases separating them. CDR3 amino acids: CATSDATGNTIYF. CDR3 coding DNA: TGTGCCACCAGTGACGCGACGGGAAACACCATATATTTT.

The CDR3 here is CASNSRQGAHDEQYF. The DNA for the CDR3 is TGTGCCAGCAACTCCCGACAGGGGGCGCACGACGAGCAGTACTTC. The chain combines TRBV25-1 with TRBJ2-7; 10 bases are shared with TRBD1. The trim removed 7 bases at V and 5 bases at J, leaving 11 bases unmatched. The CDR3 consists of 15 residues. Germline V gene sequence: CDR1 MGHDK, CDR2 SYGVNS.

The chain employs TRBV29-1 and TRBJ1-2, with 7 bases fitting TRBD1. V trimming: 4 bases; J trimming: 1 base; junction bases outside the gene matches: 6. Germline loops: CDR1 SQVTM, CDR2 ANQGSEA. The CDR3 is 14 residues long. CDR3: CSVGSSGGNYGYTF. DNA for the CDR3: TGCAGCGTTGGTAGCTCAGGGGGTAACTATGGCTACACCTTC.

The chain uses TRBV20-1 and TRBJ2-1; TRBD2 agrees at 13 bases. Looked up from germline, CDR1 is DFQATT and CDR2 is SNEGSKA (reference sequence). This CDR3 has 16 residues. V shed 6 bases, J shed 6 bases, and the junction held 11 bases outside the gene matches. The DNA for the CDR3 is TGCAGTGCGAACATACCGGGACTAGCGGGATTCAATGAGCAGTTCTTC. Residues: CSANIPGLAGFNEQFF.

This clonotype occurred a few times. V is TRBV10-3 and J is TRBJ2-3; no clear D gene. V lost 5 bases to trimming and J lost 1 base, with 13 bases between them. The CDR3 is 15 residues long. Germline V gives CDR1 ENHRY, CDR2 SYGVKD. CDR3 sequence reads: CAISHPVRGTDTQYF. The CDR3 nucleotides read TGTGCCATCAGTCACCCCGTACGGGGCACAGATACGCAGTATTTT.

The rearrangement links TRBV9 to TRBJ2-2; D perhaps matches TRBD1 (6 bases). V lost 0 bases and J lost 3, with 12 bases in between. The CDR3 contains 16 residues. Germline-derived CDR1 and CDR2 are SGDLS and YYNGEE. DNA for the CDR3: TGTGCCAGCAGCGTAGCTGTCAGGGGAGACACCGGGGAGCTGTTTTTT. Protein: CASSVAVRGDTGELFF.

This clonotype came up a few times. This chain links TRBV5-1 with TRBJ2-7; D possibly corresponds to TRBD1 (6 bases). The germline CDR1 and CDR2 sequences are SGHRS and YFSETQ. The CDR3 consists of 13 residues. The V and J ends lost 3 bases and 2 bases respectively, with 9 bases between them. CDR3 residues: CASSWDTTYEQYF. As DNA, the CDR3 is TGCGCCAGCAGCTGGGACACAACCTACGAGCAGTACTTC. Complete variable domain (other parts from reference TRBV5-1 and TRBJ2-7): KAGVTQTPRYLIKTRGQQVTLSCSPISGHRSVSWYQQTPGQGLQFLFEYFSETQRNKGNFPGRFSGRQFSNSRSEMNVSTLELGDSALYLCASSWDTTYEQYFGPGTRLTVT.

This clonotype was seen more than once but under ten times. This CDR3 is CSVGLVSYNEQFF. The CDR3 DNA is TGCAGCGTAGGCTTAGTGTCCTACAATGAGCAGTTCTTC. This chain links TRBV29-1 with TRBJ2-1; D unresolved. CDR1 is SQVTM and CDR2 is ANQGSEA in the germline V gene. V was shortened by 6 bases and J by 1 base, with 10 bases between the two germline ends. This CDR3 has 13 residues.

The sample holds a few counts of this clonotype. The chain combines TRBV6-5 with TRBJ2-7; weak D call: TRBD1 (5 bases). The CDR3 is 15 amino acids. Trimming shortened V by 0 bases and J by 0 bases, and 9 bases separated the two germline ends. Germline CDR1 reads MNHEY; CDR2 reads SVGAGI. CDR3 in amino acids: CASSYSKQDSYEQYF. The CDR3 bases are TGTGCCAGCAGTTACTCAAAACAGGACTCCTACGAGCAGTACTTC.

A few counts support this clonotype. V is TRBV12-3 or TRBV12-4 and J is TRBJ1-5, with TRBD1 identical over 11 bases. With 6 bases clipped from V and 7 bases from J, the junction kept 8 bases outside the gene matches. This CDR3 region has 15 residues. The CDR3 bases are TGTGCCAGCAGCCGGACAGGGGGCTCCCCACAGCCCCAGCATTTT. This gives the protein CASSRTGGSPQPQHF.

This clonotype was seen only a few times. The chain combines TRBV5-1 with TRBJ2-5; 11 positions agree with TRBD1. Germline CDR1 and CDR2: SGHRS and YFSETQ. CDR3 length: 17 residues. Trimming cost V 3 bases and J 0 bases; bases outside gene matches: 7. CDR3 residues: CASSSGTGGVYQETQYF. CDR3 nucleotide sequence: TGCGCCAGCAGCTCCGGGACAGGGGGAGTCTACCAAGAGACCCAGTACTTC.

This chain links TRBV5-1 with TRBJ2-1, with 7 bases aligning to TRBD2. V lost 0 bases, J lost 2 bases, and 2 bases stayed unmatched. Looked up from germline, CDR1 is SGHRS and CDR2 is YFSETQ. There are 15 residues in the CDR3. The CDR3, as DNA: TGCGCCAGCAGCTTGGCAGCGGGGACCTACAATGAGCAGTTCTTC. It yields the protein CASSLAAGTYNEQFF.

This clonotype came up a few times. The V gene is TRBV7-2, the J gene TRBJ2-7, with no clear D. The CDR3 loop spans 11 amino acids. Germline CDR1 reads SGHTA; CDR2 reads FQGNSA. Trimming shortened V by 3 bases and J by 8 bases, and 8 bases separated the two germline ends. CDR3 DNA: TGTGCCAGCAGCTTCGCCGCACAGCAGTACTTC. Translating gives CASSFAAQQYF.